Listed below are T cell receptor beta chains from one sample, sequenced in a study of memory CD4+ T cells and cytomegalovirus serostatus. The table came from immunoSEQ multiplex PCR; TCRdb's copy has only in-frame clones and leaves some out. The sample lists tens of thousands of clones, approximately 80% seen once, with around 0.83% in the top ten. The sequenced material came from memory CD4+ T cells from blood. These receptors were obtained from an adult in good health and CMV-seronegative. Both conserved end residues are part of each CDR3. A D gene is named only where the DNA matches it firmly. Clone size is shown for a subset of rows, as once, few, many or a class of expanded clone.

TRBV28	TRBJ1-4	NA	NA	CASSLREKLFF	TGTGCCAGCAGTTTAAGGGAAAAACTGTTTTTT
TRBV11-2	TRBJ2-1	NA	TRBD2	CASSFYPSGSGQFF	TGTGCCAGCAGCTTCTACCCTAGCGGGAGTGGGCAGTTCTTC
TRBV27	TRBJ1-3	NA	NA	CASSSLGGTIYF	TGTGCCAGCAGTTCGCTTGGCGGCACCATATATTTT
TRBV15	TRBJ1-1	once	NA	CATSTGHRAAFF	TGTGCCACCAGCACAGGACATCGTGCGGCTTTCTTT
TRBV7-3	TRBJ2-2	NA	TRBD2	CASSSLAGGELFF	TGTGCCAGCAGCTCACTAGCGGGAGGGGAGCTGTTTTTT
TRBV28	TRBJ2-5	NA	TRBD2	CASSAGLAGRETQYF	TGTGCCAGCAGTGCGGGACTAGCGGGAAGGGAGACCCAGTACTTC
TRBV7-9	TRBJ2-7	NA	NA	CASSLVGYEQYF	TGTGCCAGCAGCTTAGTGGGCTACGAGCAGTACTTC
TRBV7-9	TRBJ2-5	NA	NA	CASSLGPTGFLETQYF	TGTGCCAGCAGCTTAGGGCCTACAGGGTTTCTCGAGACCCAGTACTTC
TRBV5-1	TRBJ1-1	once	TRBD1	CASSLDGQENTEAFF	TGCGCCAGCAGCCTGGACGGACAGGAGAACACTGAAGCTTTCTTT
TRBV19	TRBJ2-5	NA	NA	CASSYQVGKETQYF	TGTGCCAGTAGTTATCAGGTGGGGAAAGAGACCCAGTACTTC
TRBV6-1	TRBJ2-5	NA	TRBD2	CASGNSGGSETQYF	TGTGCCAGCGGGAATAGCGGGGGATCAGAGACCCAGTACTTC